The 15 T cell receptor beta chains below all came from one sample that was sequenced in a study of blood T cell repertoires in COVID-19. TCRdb's table, derived via immunoSEQ multiplex PCR, lists solely in-frame clones and lacks some. The table lists approximately 210,000 clones, around 84% of them singletons. The sequenced material came from peripheral blood. Source of these receptors: a man aged 25 to 40 with active or convalescent COVID-19.

J is TRBJ1-3 and V is TRBV28; 7 bases line up with TRBD1. Germline-derived CDR1 and CDR2 are MDHEN and SYDVKM. The length of the CDR3 is 14 residues. Losses at the gene ends were 5 bases for V and 5 bases for J; bases not matched to a gene: 6. The CDR3 DNA sequence: TGTGCCAGCAGTCTTGGGACAGCAAGAAACACCATATATTTT. The encoded protein is CASSLGTARNTIYF.

The CDR3 sequence: CSVEETGTGFEQYF. The CDR3 DNA reads TGCAGCGTTGAAGAAACTGGGACAGGGTTCGAGCAGTACTTC. The chain carries TRBV29-1 and TRBJ2-7; 9 nucleotides match TRBD1. V dropped 0 bases and J dropped 6; count of bases not matched to a gene: 6. CDR3 length: 14 residues. Per the germline V gene, CDR1 is SQVTM and CDR2 is ANQGSEA.

The chain couples TRBV28 to TRBJ2-2; D is perhaps TRBD2 (6 bases). Germline lookup yields CDR1 MDHEN and CDR2 SYDVKM. V gave up 3 bases and J gave up 6 bases, with 17 bases separating them. The CDR3 contains 16 residues. CDR3 protein: CASSLGGQTSAGELFF. Here the CDR3 DNA reads TGTGCCAGCAGTTTGGGAGGCCAAACTTCGGCCGGGGAGCTGTTTTTT. The full variable domain, completed using reference TRBV28 and TRBJ2-2, is DVKVTQSSRYLVKRTGEKVFLECVQDMDHENMFWYRQDPGLGLRLIYFSYDVKMKEKGDIPEGYSVSREKKERFSLILESASTNQTSMYLCASSLGGQTSAGELFFGEGSRLTVL.

The chain joins TRBV18 to TRBJ1-1; TRBD1 might be the D (5 bases). The CDR3 spans 12 residues. Germline values: CDR1 KGHSH, CDR2 LQKENI. Trimming pared 5 bases from V and 10 bases from J, leaving 14 bases between. In DNA form, the CDR3 reads TGTGCCAGCTCAGCCCGGTCTCAGGGAGCTTTCTTT. This sequence encodes CASSARSQGAFF.

The chain carries TRBV5-5 and TRBJ1-1, with 7 bases lining up with TRBD1. Germline CDR1 and CDR2: SGHKS and YYEKEE (reference sequence). The CDR3 is 13 amino acids. V shed 0 bases and J 10 bases; nucleotides not matched to a gene: 6. The CDR3, as DNA: TGTGCCAGCAGCTTGGAGTCCCCAGGGGGAGCTTTCTTT. It translates to CASSLESPGGAFF.

The chain is built from TRBV9 and TRBJ2-2, with D perhaps TRBD2 (6 bases). Trimming left V 0 bases short and J 6 bases short, with 12 bases between. The CDR3 consists of 15 residues. The V gene's germline CDR1 is SGDLS and CDR2 YYNGEE. The CDR3 DNA reads TGTGCCAGCAGCGTAGCTCTGGGGGGACCCGGGGAGCTGTTTTTT. This encodes CASSVALGGPGELFF.

This clone appeared once. This sequence joins TRBV5-4 and TRBJ2-1; TRBD2 matches at 10 bases. The V segment lost 1 base and the J segment 9 bases; nucleotides outside the gene matches: 7. CDR1 and CDR2 (germline): SGHNT, YYREEE (reference sequence). This CDR3 region has 15 residues. Here the CDR3 DNA reads TGTGCCAGCAGCTTGAGGGCCCTAGCGGGGGCTGAGCAGTTCTTC. Its translation is CASSLRALAGAEQFF.

The chain uses TRBV10-1 and TRBJ2-7; D might be TRBD2 (6 bases). V was shortened by 6 bases and J by 2 bases, with 17 bases between the two germline ends. The CDR3 is 15 amino acids. Germline V CDR1 and CDR2: WNHNN, SYGVQD (reference sequence). The CDR3 loop is CASSPPGSGAYEQYF. CDR3 in DNA: TGCGCCAGCAGCCCACCGGGTAGCGGCGCCTACGAGCAGTACTTC.

V usage is TRBV18 and J usage is TRBJ2-1, with TRBD2 matching 13 bases. The germline V gene has CDR1 KGHSH and CDR2 LQKENI. This CDR3 is built from 15 residues. The J segment lost 5 bases and the V segment lost 3 bases, leaving 1 base of the junction unmatched. The CDR3 nucleotides read TGTGCCAGCTCACCCGGACTAGCGGGAGACAATGAGCAGTTCTTC. Residues: CASSPGLAGDNEQFF.

The sample holds many counts of this clone. V gene TRBV9 combines with J gene TRBJ2-3; TRBD2 matches 9 bases. Per the germline V gene, CDR1 is SGDLS and CDR2 is YYNGEE. This CDR3 has 16 amino acids. V trimming: 2 bases; J trimming: 5 bases; junction bases outside the gene matches: 9. The CDR3 DNA reads as TGTGCCAGCAGCGTGATCCTTAGCGGGAGTGGAGATACGCAGTATTTT. It is translated as CASSVILSGSGDTQYF.

CDR3 amino acids: CASSPGDRGADTQYF. The DNA for the CDR3 is TGTGCCAGCAGCCCCGGGGACAGGGGAGCAGATACGCAGTATTTT. The chain uses TRBV7-3 and TRBJ2-3; TRBD1 aligns across 10 bases. This CDR3 spans 15 amino acids. The germline V gene has CDR1 SGHTA and CDR2 FQGTGA. V trimming: 5 bases; J trimming: 4 bases; junction bases outside the gene matches: 6.

This clone was counted between two and nine times. The rearrangement uses TRBV5-1 and TRBJ1-2; D gene uncertain. This CDR3 has 14 amino acids. Per germline, CDR1 SGHRS and CDR2 YFSETQ. V was pared by 7 bases and J by 6 bases, with 19 bases between. CDR3 in DNA: TGCGCCAGCGGCTCCCCGGGAGGCGCTAATGGCTACACCTTC. Protein product: CASGSPGGANGYTF.

The rearrangement links TRBV6-5 to TRBJ2-3; 15 bases are shared with TRBD2. This CDR3 region has 15 residues. Germline CDR1 MNHEY, CDR2 SVGAGI. The V and J ends lost 8 bases and 6 bases, in that order; junction bases with no gene match: 6. In DNA, the CDR3 is TGTGCCAGCTATCCCGGGACTAGCGGGGGGGATACGCAGTATTTT. Translating it yields CASYPGTSGGDTQYF.

The chain recombines TRBV7-8 with TRBJ2-7; 8 bases line up with TRBD2. J gave up 5 bases and V 5 bases, and 11 bases lay outside the gene matches. Germline V gene sequence: CDR1 SGHVS, CDR2 FQNEAQ. The CDR3 runs 15 residues. CDR3 nucleotide sequence: TGTGCCAGCAGCCCCAGGGGACTAGTCACTAACGAGCAGTACTTC. It yields the protein CASSPRGLVTNEQYF.

The chain has TRBV2 and TRBJ2-3; TRBD1 aligns across 8 bases. Trimming at V came to 6 bases and at J to 1 base, leaving 6 bases not matched to a gene. Germline CDR1 reads SNHLY; CDR2 reads FYNNEI. The CDR3 is made up of 15 amino acids. For the CDR3, the DNA is TGTGCCAGCAGCTTGGGACAGGTCCGCACAGATACGCAGTATTTT. This encodes CASSLGQVRTDTQYF.